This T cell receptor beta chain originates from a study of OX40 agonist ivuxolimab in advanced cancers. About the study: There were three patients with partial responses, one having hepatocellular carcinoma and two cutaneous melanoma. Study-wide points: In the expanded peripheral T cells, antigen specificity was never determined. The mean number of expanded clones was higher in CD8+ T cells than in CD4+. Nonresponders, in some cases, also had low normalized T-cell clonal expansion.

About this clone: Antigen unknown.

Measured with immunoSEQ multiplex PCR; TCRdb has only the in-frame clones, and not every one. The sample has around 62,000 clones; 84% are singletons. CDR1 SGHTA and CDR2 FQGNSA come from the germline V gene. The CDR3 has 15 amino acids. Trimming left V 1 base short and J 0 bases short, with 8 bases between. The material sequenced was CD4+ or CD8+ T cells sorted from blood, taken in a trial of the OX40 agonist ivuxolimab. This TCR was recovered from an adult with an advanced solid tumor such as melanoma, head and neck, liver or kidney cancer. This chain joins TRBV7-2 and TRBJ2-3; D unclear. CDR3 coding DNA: TGTGCCAGCAGCTTAGATATCTTGAGCACAGATACGCAGTATTTT. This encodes CASSLDILSTDTQYF.